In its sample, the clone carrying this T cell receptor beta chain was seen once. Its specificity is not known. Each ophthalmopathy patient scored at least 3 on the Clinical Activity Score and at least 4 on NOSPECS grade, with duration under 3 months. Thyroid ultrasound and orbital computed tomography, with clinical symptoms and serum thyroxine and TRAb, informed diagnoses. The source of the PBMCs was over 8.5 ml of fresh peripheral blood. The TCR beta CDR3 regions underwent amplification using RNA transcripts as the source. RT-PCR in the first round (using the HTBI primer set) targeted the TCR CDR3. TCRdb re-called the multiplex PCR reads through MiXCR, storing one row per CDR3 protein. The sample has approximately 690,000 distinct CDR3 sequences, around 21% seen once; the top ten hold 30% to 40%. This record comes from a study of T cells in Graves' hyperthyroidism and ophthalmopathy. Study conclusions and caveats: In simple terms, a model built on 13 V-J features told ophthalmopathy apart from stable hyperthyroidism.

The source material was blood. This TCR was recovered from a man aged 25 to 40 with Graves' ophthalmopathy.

Here the CDR3 reads CSVGTVFGTEAFF. CDR3 nucleotides: TGCAGCGTTGGGACCGTTTTCGGGACTGAAGCTTTCTTT. The chain links TRBV29-1 to TRBJ1-1; D is ambiguous. Between the trimmed V and J ends, which lost 4 bases and 5 bases, there was a span of 14 bases. The CDR3 length is 13 residues. Looked up from germline, CDR1 is SQVTM and CDR2 is ANQGSEA. The full variable domain, its missing parts supplied by reference TRBV29-1 and TRBJ1-1, is SAVISQKPSRDICQRGTSLTIQCQVDSQVTMMFWYRQQPGQSLTLIATANQGSEATYESGFVIDKFPISRPNLTFSTLTVSNMSPEDSSIYLCSVGTVFGTEAFFGQGTRLTVV.